These T cell receptor beta chains were read from a single sample in a study of control samples from healthy donors and cancer patients. Clones were read by immunoSEQ multiplex PCR, and TCRdb kept only the in-frame ones, dropping some. Found here are some 100,000 clones, more than 75% of them singletons; the top ten hold about a sixth. The sequenced sample consisted of blood. These TCRs come from a woman aged 45-65 years in good health. Both conserved end residues are part of each CDR3. Fields, in order: D gene, V gene, J gene, CDR3 length, clone size, CDR3 protein, CDR3 DNA. The D gene is left open where the match is weak. Clone sizes are given selectively: once, few, many, or a class where the clone is expanded.

-	TRBV27	TRBJ2-1	13	-	CASSLFQNNEQFF	TGTGCCAGCAGTTTATTCCAAAACAATGAGCAGTTCTTC
-	TRBV14	TRBJ2-1	15	few	CASSHSREHYNEQFF	TGTGCCAGCAGCCATTCCCGAGAACATTACAATGAGCAGTTCTTC
-	TRBV18	TRBJ1-4	15	-	CASSLTIGLYEKLFF	TGTGCCAGCTCGCTCACGATCGGGTTATACGAAAAACTGTTTTTT
-	TRBV5-6	TRBJ1-2	15	-	CASSLVRGADYGYTF	TGTGCCAGCAGCTTGGTGCGGGGTGCGGACTATGGCTACACCTTC
TRBD2	TRBV15	TRBJ2-7	19	-	CATSRDRLAGGPFHYEQYF	TGTGCCACCAGCAGAGATCGGCTAGCGGGGGGGCCATTCCATTACGAGCAGTACTTC
-	TRBV12-3/TRBV12-4	TRBJ2-7	11	-	CASTVGSEQYF	TGTGCCAGCACGGTTGGATCCGAGCAGTACTTC
TRBD1	TRBV30	TRBJ1-4	13	once	CAWSRAGGEKLFF	TGTGCCTGGAGTCGGGCAGGGGGCGAAAAACTGTTTTTT
-	TRBV7-8	TRBJ2-7	15	-	CASSLGAPSIYEQYF	TGTGCCAGCAGCTTAGGGGCCCCCAGCATCTACGAGCAGTACTTC
-	TRBV5-1	TRBJ1-6	16	-	CASSLAGGRENSPLHF	TGCGCCAGCAGCTTGGCGGGGGGAAGAGAGAATTCACCCCTCCACTTT
TRBD1	TRBV24-1	TRBJ1-5	16	-	CATSDFTGGINQPQHF	TGTGCCACCAGTGATTTTACAGGGGGCATCAATCAGCCCCAGCATTTT
-	TRBV12-3/TRBV12-4	TRBJ1-1	12	-	CASSDLIGRAFF	TGTGCCAGCAGTGACTTGATAGGGAGGGCTTTCTTT
-	TRBV15	TRBJ1-2	11	-	CATSRGYGYTF	TGTGCCACCAGCAGAGGCTATGGCTACACCTTC
-	TRBV11-2	TRBJ2-3	15	-	CASSPNGGRTDTQYF	TGTGCCAGCAGCCCCAACGGTGGGCGCACAGATACGCAGTATTTT
-	TRBV15	TRBJ1-1	12	-	CATSSMNTEAFF	TGTGCCACCAGCAGTATGAACACTGAAGCTTTCTTT
-	TRBV7-3	TRBJ2-7	15	-	CASSLAAGGQYEQYF	TGTGCCAGCAGCTTAGCGGCAGGAGGGCAGTACGAGCAGTACTTC
TRBD1	TRBV7-9	TRBJ1-2	14	-	CASTQGAANYGYTF	TGTGCCAGCACCCAGGGGGCTGCGAACTATGGCTACACCTTC
-	TRBV5-5	TRBJ1-4	15	-	CASSANEMINEKLFF	TGTGCCAGCAGCGCTAACGAGATGATCAATGAAAAACTGTTTTTT
TRBD2	TRBV9	TRBJ2-1	16	-	CASSVVSLAGSNEQFF	TGTGCCAGCAGCGTAGTGTCACTAGCGGGGTCCAATGAGCAGTTCTTC
-	TRBV7-2	TRBJ1-3	15	-	CASSFGGGSGNTIYF	TGTGCCAGCAGCTTCGGGGGGGGTTCTGGAAACACCATATATTTT
-	TRBV12-5	TRBJ1-5	14	-	CASGLDPPQLTQHF	TGTGCTAGTGGTTTGGACCCCCCCCAGTTGACCCAGCATTTT
-	TRBV7-9	TRBJ2-1	14	-	CASSMTPRDDEQFF	TGTGCCAGCAGCATGACCCCCCGGGATGATGAGCAGTTCTTC
-	TRBV30	TRBJ1-2	13	-	CAWSSDRAYGYTF	TGTGCCTGGAGTTCGGACAGAGCGTATGGCTACACCTTC
-	TRBV19	TRBJ1-2	12	-	CASKAGNYGYTF	TGTGCCAGTAAAGCGGGTAACTATGGCTACACCTTC
TRBD2	TRBV4-1	TRBJ2-1	15	-	CASSLQREGRNEQFF	TGCGCCAGCAGCCTCCAGCGGGAGGGTAGGAATGAGCAGTTCTTC
-	TRBV6-1	TRBJ1-5	15	-	CASSEARVSNQPQHF	TGTGCCAGCAGTGAAGCCAGGGTGAGCAATCAGCCCCAGCATTTT
TRBD2	TRBV25-1	TRBJ2-1	16	-	CASSDLRLAPYNEQFF	TGTGCCAGCAGTGATCTCCGACTAGCGCCCTACAATGAGCAGTTCTTC
-	TRBV11-3	TRBJ2-4	13	-	CASSLVVDSIQYF	TGTGCCAGCAGCTTAGTGGTCGATAGCATTCAGTACTTC
TRBD2	TRBV19	TRBJ2-1	15	-	CASSTTSGVNNEQFF	TGTGCCAGTAGTACGACTAGCGGGGTCAACAATGAGCAGTTCTTC
TRBD1	TRBV30	TRBJ2-7	13	-	CAWAGTGSYEQYF	TGTGCCTGGGCAGGGACAGGGTCCTACGAGCAGTACTTC
-	TRBV7-2	TRBJ2-1	14	-	CASRQGFGGGEQFF	TGTGCCAGCAGGCAGGGGTTCGGGGGAGGTGAGCAGTTCTTC
-	TRBV9	TRBJ2-7	12	-	CASSGGRQFLHF	TGTGCCAGCAGCGGTGGGCGACAGTTCTTACACTTC
TRBD2	TRBV4-1	TRBJ2-5	18	-	CASSESWTSGGALETQYF	TGCGCCAGCAGCGAATCCTGGACTAGCGGGGGGGCTTTAGAGACCCAGTACTTC
TRBD1	TRBV7-2	TRBJ1-6	14	-	CASSQGGLNSPLHF	TGTGCCAGCAGCCAGGGGGGTCTTAATTCACCCCTCCACTTT
TRBD1	TRBV5-1	TRBJ1-1	14	once	CARGDRGLNTEAFF	TGCGCCAGGGGGGACAGGGGCCTCAACACTGAAGCTTTCTTT
-	TRBV7-8	TRBJ2-2	13	-	CASSLNSRGELFF	TGTGCCAGCAGCTTAAATTCCCGGGGGGAGCTGTTTTTT
TRBD2	TRBV14	TRBJ2-2	15	once	CASSQWLAGSGELFF	TGTGCCAGCAGCCAATGGCTAGCGGGATCCGGGGAGCTGTTTTTT
TRBD1	TRBV28	TRBJ1-2	13	-	CASSGSGGNGYTF	TGTGCCAGCAGCGGGTCAGGGGGGAATGGCTACACCTTC
-	TRBV27	TRBJ1-1	16	-	CASSPLVRAMNTEAFF	TGTGCCAGCAGTCCCCTGGTAAGGGCCATGAACACTGAAGCTTTCTTT
-	TRBV12-3/TRBV12-4	TRBJ2-7	12	-	CASSFGGREQYF	TGTGCCAGCAGTTTCGGGGGGCGCGAGCAGTACTTC
TRBD2	TRBV24-1	TRBJ2-3	15	-	CATSDSRLATDTQYF	TGTGCCACCAGTGATTCGCGACTAGCAACCGATACGCAGTATTTT
-	TRBV6-6	TRBJ1-1	13	-	CASSERRATEAFF	TGTGCCAGCAGCGAACGAAGGGCCACTGAAGCTTTCTTT
-	TRBV21-1	TRBJ1-2	10	-	CASSRGSYTF	TGTGCCAGCAGCAGGGGTAGCTACACCTTC
TRBD1	TRBV2	TRBJ2-5	14	-	CATGMDRAGETQYF	TGTGCCACCGGAATGGACAGGGCTGGAGAGACCCAGTACTTC
-	TRBV18	TRBJ1-2	15	-	CASSPRSGEDYGYTF	TGTGCCAGCTCACCACGTTCAGGGGAGGACTATGGCTACACCTTC
-	TRBV6-2/TRBV6-3	TRBJ2-1	14	-	CASSSGIYLNEQFF	TGTGCCAGCAGTTCAGGGATATATCTCAATGAGCAGTTCTTC
TRBD2	TRBV9	TRBJ2-1	17	-	CASSVAGNRDYNNEQFF	TGTGCCAGCAGCGTAGCCGGGAACCGGGACTACAACAATGAGCAGTTCTTC
TRBD2	TRBV30	TRBJ2-5	13	-	CAWSVGGRETQYF	TGTGCCTGGAGTGTTGGCGGGAGAGAGACCCAGTACTTC
-	TRBV3-1/TRBV3-2	TRBJ2-2	16	-	CASSPTHGGDTGELFF	TGTGCCAGCAGCCCGACCCACGGGGGAGACACCGGGGAGCTGTTTTTT
-	TRBV9	TRBJ1-6	17	-	CASSVDPQGSYNSPLHF	TGTGCCAGCAGCGTAGACCCACAGGGATCCTATAATTCACCCCTCCACTTT
TRBD1	TRBV19	TRBJ1-5	15	-	CASSMDRGLRQPQHF	TGTGCCAGTAGTATGGATAGGGGGCTTCGACAGCCCCAGCATTTT